These 18 T cell receptor beta chains were all obtained from the same sample, sequenced in a study of molecular identifiers for immune sequencing clone quantification. MiXCR, run by TCRdb on the PCR reads, gives a single entry per CDR3 protein. The table lists a few hundred thousand distinct CDR3 sequences, about 25% of them singletons. The source material was naive CD8+ T cells from blood, with Jurkat cell RNA spiked in. Sample subset: FACS-sorted CD8+CD4-CCR7+CD45RA+ naive T cells. These receptors all stem from a human donor in good health. Some libraries in this study had Jurkat cell RNA spiked in.

This clonotype was found a few times. The V and J genes are TRBV4-1 and TRBJ2-1; 9 bases fit TRBD1. The CDR3 runs to 17 residues. Unmatched junction bases numbered 11, after V lost 3 bases and J lost 5 bases. From germline, CDR1 is MGHRA and CDR2 YSYEKL. The CDR3 sequence is CASSHYVGQGFDNEQFF. CDR3 nucleotide sequence: TGCGCCAGCAGCCACTATGTGGGACAGGGTTTCGACAATGAGCAGTTCTTC.

The V gene is TRBV28, the J gene TRBJ2-7; D is possibly TRBD1 (6 bases). V was trimmed by 6 bases and J by 4 bases, leaving 19 bases between them. The CDR3 runs to 15 residues. Germline values: CDR1 MDHEN, CDR2 SYDVKM. The CDR3 nucleotides read TGTGCCAGCAGAATGAGCAGGGGTGGTATATACGAGCAGTACTTC. Translation: CASRMSRGGIYEQYF.

This chain connects TRBV28 to TRBJ1-4; D is undetermined. Trimming stripped 6 bases from V and 10 bases from J, with 15 bases between. CDR3 size: 13 residues. Germline loops: CDR1 MDHEN, CDR2 SYDVKM. The CDR3 loop is CASSWGGNVKLFF. The CDR3 coding sequence is TGTGCCAGCAGCTGGGGAGGGAACGTAAAACTGTTTTTT.

This clonotype was seen repeatedly, ten times or more. The rearrangement joins TRBV2 to TRBJ2-6, with 7 bases identical to TRBD1. This CDR3 has 18 amino acids. Germline V lookup: CDR1 SNHLY, CDR2 FYNNEI. V shed 6 bases and J 1 base; nucleotides not matched to a gene: 12. CDR3 in DNA: TGTGCCAGCAGGTGGTCAGGGACAGCCCCTTCTGGGGCCAACGTCCTGACTTTC. Translation: CASRWSGTAPSGANVLTF.

This clonotype was counted between two and nine times. The chain joins TRBV19 to TRBJ1-1; D remains unclear. The CDR3 has 13 amino acids. Trimming took 3 bases from V and 4 from J, leaving 9 bases between them. The germline V gene has CDR1 LNHDA and CDR2 SQIVND (reference sequence). The CDR3 DNA is TGTGCCAGTAGTATCAGTTGGGGCACTGAAGCTTTCTTT. Translating gives CASSISWGTEAFF.

This clonotype occurred a few times. The chain uses TRBV12-3 or TRBV12-4 and TRBJ2-1; weak D call: TRBD1 (5 bases). The V end was cut by 6 bases, the J end by 3 bases, with 12 bases between. This CDR3 is 14 amino acids long. CDR3 region: CASSLVTDYNEQFF. The CDR3 coding sequence is TGTGCCAGCAGCCTGGTGACAGACTACAATGAGCAGTTCTTC.

As to this clonotype: This is likely a read error, given that the CDR3 carries no conserved phenylalanine or tryptophan at its end. The chain has TRBV28 and TRBJ2-5, with TRBD1 identical over 7 bases. The CDR3 runs to 14 residues. The V segment lost 3 bases and the J segment 3 bases; nucleotides outside the gene matches: 4. Germline V gives CDR1 MDHEN, CDR2 SYDVKM. The CDR3 DNA reads TGTGCCAGCAGTTTGGGACAGATAAAAGAGACCCAGTACCTC. This gives the protein CASSLGQIKETQYL.

This clonotype was seen ten or more times. V is TRBV6-2 or TRBV6-3 and J is TRBJ2-7, with 7 bases lining up with TRBD2. Trimming at V came to 0 bases and at J to 4 bases, leaving 9 bases not matched to a gene. Germline assignment: CDR1 MNHEY and CDR2 SVGEGT. This CDR3 is 16 amino acids long. CDR3 in DNA: TGTGCCAGCAGTTACTCCGCGGGGACTACCATATACGAGCAGTACTTC. This codes for CASSYSAGTTIYEQYF.

This clonotype was recorded a few times. V is TRBV19 and J is TRBJ1-1; D call uncertain. Germline V lookup: CDR1 LNHDA, CDR2 SQIVND (reference sequence). Trimming cost V 2 bases and J 2 bases, with 6 bases left between them. The CDR3 is 13 amino acids. The CDR3 loop is CASSISPNTEAFF. The CDR3 DNA reads TGTGCCAGTAGTATATCCCCTAACACTGAAGCTTTCTTT.

This clonotype was detected many times. The J gene is TRBJ2-2, the V gene TRBV20-1; 9 nucleotides match TRBD2. V lost 0 bases and J lost 0; bases outside the gene matches: 5. Germline-derived CDR1 and CDR2 are DFQATT and SNEGSKA (reference sequence). The CDR3 contains 17 residues. CDR3: CSARDSLAGPNTGELFF. CDR3 nucleotides: TGCAGTGCTAGAGATAGCCTAGCGGGACCGAACACCGGGGAGCTGTTTTTT.

Notes on this clonotype: This clone may be a read error of a much larger clone one base away. The V and J genes are TRBV2 and TRBJ1-5, with D possibly matching TRBD1 (6 bases). The germline V gene has CDR1 SNHLY and CDR2 FYNNEI. The CDR3 contains 14 residues. CDR3 in amino acids: CASSVTGDIRPRHF. CDR3 nucleotides: TGTGCCAGCAGCGTGACAGGAGATATCAGACCCCGGCATTTT.

This clonotype showed up just once. The chain links TRBV7-9 to TRBJ2-2; D may be TRBD2 (5 bases). The CDR3 contains 15 residues. V lost 5 bases, J lost 4 bases, and 14 bases lay in between. The germline V gene encodes CDR1 SEHNR and CDR2 FQNEAQ (reference sequence). DNA for the CDR3: TGTGCCAGCAGCCCTGTCGAGCGGAGCACCGGGGAGCTGTTTTTT. It encodes CASSPVERSTGELFF.

With regard to this clonotype: At one end, the junction sequence differs from germline, possibly due to a read error. CDR3 protein: CASSLIQEGVNVQTF. CDR3 bases: TGTGCCAGCAGCTTGATACAGGAGGGTGTCAACGTCCAGACTTTC. J is TRBJ2-6 and V is TRBV5-6; weak D call: TRBD2 (6 bases). The CDR3 covers 15 residues. From germline, CDR1 is SGHDT and CDR2 YYEEEE.

This clonotype was counted a few times. The conserved phenylalanine or tryptophan normally closing the CDR3 is absent here, so this likely arose from a read error. Because the CDR3's place on the DNA is in doubt, the DNA is left out and the CDR3 is given as listed by TCRdb. The chain couples TRBV7-8 to TRBJ2-4; the table assigns TRBD1, which was not confirmed against the DNA. The CDR3 is 11 residues long, counting both termini. Germline-derived CDR1 and CDR2 are SGHVS and FQNEAQ. CDR3 region: CASSLDGPPNV.

This clonotype was seen at least ten times. The gene calls are TRBV18 and TRBJ1-1; D is unresolved. Per germline, CDR1 KGHSH and CDR2 LQKENI. CDR3 length: 13 amino acids. Trimming shortened V by 3 bases and J by 11 bases, and 16 bases separated the two germline ends. In nucleotides, the CDR3 is TGTGCCAGCTCACCCGACGCCCTAGGTTGGGCTTTCTTT. Its protein is CASSPDALGWAFF. The full variable domain, in which reference TRBV18 and TRBJ1-1 provide the parts outside the CDR3, is NAGVMQNPRHLVRRRGQEARLRCSPMKGHSHVYWYRQLPEEGLKFMVYLQKENIIDESGMPKERFSAEFPKEGPSILRIQQVVRGDSAAYFCASSPDALGWAFFGQGTRLTVV.

V usage is TRBV14 and J usage is TRBJ2-7; D remains unclear. In germline, CDR1 is SGHDN, CDR2 FVKESK. CDR3 length equals 13 residues. Trimming took off 0 bases at V and 4 bases at J, with 7 bases between the two ends. In DNA form, the CDR3 reads TGTGCCAGCAGCCAAGAAGGTTCGTACGAGCAGTACTTC. As protein: CASSQEGSYEQYF.

This clonotype was observed at least ten times. V gene TRBV11-2 combines with J gene TRBJ2-3; D possibly corresponds to TRBD1 (5 bases). The ends were cut back, 4 bases at V and 0 bases at J, with 11 bases in the middle. The CDR3 runs 15 residues. Germline CDR1 reads SGHAT; CDR2 reads FQNNGV. The CDR3 loop is CASSSMGPSTDTQYF. The CDR3 DNA is TGTGCCAGCAGCTCCATGGGGCCGAGCACAGATACGCAGTATTTT.

This clonotype turned up a few times. This chain links TRBV27 with TRBJ2-1; D tentatively fits TRBD1 or TRBD2 (5 bases each). Germline V gene lookup returns CDR1 MNHEY and CDR2 SMNVEV (reference sequence). V was clipped by 6 bases and J by 6 bases, with 15 bases between them. The length of the CDR3 is 14 residues. For the CDR3, the DNA is TGTGCCAGCAGCGATTGGGGACCTGGCAATGAGCAGTTCTTC. Protein sequence: CASSDWGPGNEQFF.